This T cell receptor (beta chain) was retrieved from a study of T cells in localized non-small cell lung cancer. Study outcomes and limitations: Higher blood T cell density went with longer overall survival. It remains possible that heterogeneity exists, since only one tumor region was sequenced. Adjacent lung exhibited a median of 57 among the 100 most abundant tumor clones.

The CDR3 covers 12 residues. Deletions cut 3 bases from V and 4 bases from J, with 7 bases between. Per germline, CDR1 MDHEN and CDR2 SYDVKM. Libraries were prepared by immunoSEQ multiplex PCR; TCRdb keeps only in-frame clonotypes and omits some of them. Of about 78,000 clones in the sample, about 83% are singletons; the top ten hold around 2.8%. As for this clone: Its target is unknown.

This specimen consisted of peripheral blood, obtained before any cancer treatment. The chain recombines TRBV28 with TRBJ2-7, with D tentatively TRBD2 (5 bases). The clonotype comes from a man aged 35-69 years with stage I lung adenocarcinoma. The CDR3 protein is CASSLGEYEQYF. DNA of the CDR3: TGTGCCAGCAGTTTGGGAGAGTACGAGCAGTACTTC.